The rows below give T cell receptor beta chains drawn from one sample of a study of blood T cell repertoires in COVID-19. This table comes from immunoSEQ multiplex PCR, and its TCRdb copy is limited to in-frame clones, with some not included. The data hold around 100,000 clones, with approximately 89% observed a single time. Sequencing was done on a sample of peripheral blood. The receptor source for this set is a man aged 40-49 years with acute or convalescent COVID-19. Each CDR3 is given with its conserved first and last residue. D genes are given only for firm matches. Clone size is given for some rows only: seen once, a few or many times, or a class if the clone is expanded.

D gene: NA
V gene: TRBV3-1/TRBV3-2
clone size: NA
CDR3 length: 17
J gene: TRBJ2-7
CDR3 protein: CASSLHGLSIKTYEQYF
CDR3 DNA: TGTGCCAGCAGCCTCCATGGGCTTTCCATCAAAACCTACGAGCAGTACTTC

D gene: TRBD1
V gene: TRBV9
clone size: once
CDR3 length: 12
J gene: TRBJ2-1
CDR3 protein: CASSAQGDEQFF
CDR3 DNA: TGTGCCAGCAGCGCCCAGGGGGATGAGCAGTTCTTC

D gene: NA
V gene: TRBV2
clone size: NA
CDR3 length: 14
J gene: TRBJ1-1
CDR3 protein: CASSETRTTTEAFF
CDR3 DNA: TGTGCCAGCAGTGAAACTAGAACCACCACTGAAGCTTTCTTT

D gene: NA
V gene: TRBV9
clone size: NA
CDR3 length: 14
J gene: TRBJ2-2
CDR3 protein: CASSVPFGPGELFF
CDR3 DNA: TGTGCCAGCAGCGTACCTTTTGGGCCCGGGGAGCTGTTTTTT

D gene: NA
V gene: TRBV5-1
clone size: NA
CDR3 length: 12
J gene: TRBJ2-1
CDR3 protein: CASSLVLNEQFF
CDR3 DNA: TGCGCCAGCAGCTTGGTTCTAAATGAGCAGTTCTTC

D gene: NA
V gene: TRBV7-9
clone size: NA
CDR3 length: 12
J gene: TRBJ2-1
CDR3 protein: CASSLPGNEQFF
CDR3 DNA: TGTGCCAGCAGCTTACCAGGCAATGAGCAGTTCTTC

D gene: TRBD1
V gene: TRBV6-5
clone size: NA
CDR3 length: 15
J gene: TRBJ1-1
CDR3 protein: CASSPRTGGAAEAFF
CDR3 DNA: TGTGCCAGCAGTCCCAGGACAGGGGGCGCGGCTGAAGCTTTCTTT

D gene: NA
V gene: TRBV25-1
clone size: once
CDR3 length: 13
J gene: TRBJ1-2
CDR3 protein: CATSEGANYGYTF
CDR3 DNA: TGTGCCACTTCGGAAGGGGCTAACTATGGCTACACCTTC

D gene: NA
V gene: TRBV21-1
clone size: NA
CDR3 length: 18
J gene: TRBJ2-2
CDR3 protein: CASSLGPIAGEDTGELFF
CDR3 DNA: TGTGCCAGCAGCTTGGGGCCTATAGCGGGGGAGGACACCGGGGAGCTGTTTTTT

D gene: NA
V gene: TRBV6-5
clone size: NA
CDR3 length: 16
J gene: TRBJ1-1
CDR3 protein: CASSSSPSGVVTEAFF
CDR3 DNA: TGTGCCAGCAGTTCTTCCCCCTCAGGGGTCGTTACTGAAGCTTTCTTT

D gene: NA
V gene: TRBV24-1
clone size: NA
CDR3 length: 16
J gene: TRBJ2-3
CDR3 protein: CATSDPSTEITDTQYF
CDR3 DNA: TGTGCCACCAGTGATCCCTCGACAGAGATCACAGATACGCAGTATTTT

D gene: TRBD1
V gene: TRBV6-1
clone size: NA
CDR3 length: 13
J gene: TRBJ2-7
CDR3 protein: CASSEAVGGVQYF
CDR3 DNA: TGTGCCAGCAGTGAAGCAGTAGGGGGCGTGCAGTACTTC

D gene: TRBD2
V gene: TRBV10-1
clone size: NA
CDR3 length: 16
J gene: TRBJ2-7
CDR3 protein: CASSSGTSGLDYEQYF
CDR3 DNA: TGCGCCAGCAGCTCCGGGACTAGCGGGTTAGACTACGAGCAGTACTTC

D gene: TRBD1
V gene: TRBV7-2
clone size: NA
CDR3 length: 16
J gene: TRBJ2-4
CDR3 protein: CASSFGQGISKNIQYF
CDR3 DNA: TGTGCCAGCAGCTTCGGACAGGGGATTTCCAAAAACATTCAGTACTTC

D gene: NA
V gene: TRBV21-1
clone size: NA
CDR3 length: 11
J gene: TRBJ2-1
CDR3 protein: CASSIQERQFF
CDR3 DNA: TGTGCCAGCAGCATACAGGAACGGCAGTTCTTC

D gene: TRBD2
V gene: TRBV7-2
clone size: NA
CDR3 length: 15
J gene: TRBJ2-1
CDR3 protein: CASRIAGARYNEQFF
CDR3 DNA: TGTGCCAGCAGAATAGCGGGAGCGAGGTACAATGAGCAGTTCTTC

D gene: TRBD1
V gene: TRBV4-2
clone size: NA
CDR3 length: 16
J gene: TRBJ1-5
CDR3 protein: CASSLTGQGGNQPQHF
CDR3 DNA: TGTGCCAGCAGCCTAACCGGACAGGGAGGCAATCAGCCCCAGCATTTT

D gene: TRBD1
V gene: TRBV7-8
clone size: NA
CDR3 length: 14
J gene: TRBJ1-1
CDR3 protein: CASSQDRGPGEAFF
CDR3 DNA: TGTGCCAGCAGCCAGGACAGGGGCCCTGGTGAAGCTTTCTTT

D gene: NA
V gene: TRBV4-1
clone size: NA
CDR3 length: 16
J gene: TRBJ1-5
CDR3 protein: CASSLTGLRRGQPQHF
CDR3 DNA: TGCGCCAGCAGCCTAACAGGATTACGGAGGGGACAGCCCCAGCATTTT

D gene: NA
V gene: TRBV5-1
clone size: NA
CDR3 length: 15
J gene: TRBJ1-4
CDR3 protein: CASSLMDSINEKLFF
CDR3 DNA: TGCGCCAGCAGCTTGATGGACAGCATCAATGAAAAACTGTTTTTT

D gene: NA
V gene: TRBV6-5
clone size: NA
CDR3 length: 14
J gene: TRBJ1-2
CDR3 protein: CASSYQSGNSGYTF
CDR3 DNA: TGTGCCAGCAGTTACCAATCGGGTAACTCCGGCTACACCTTC

D gene: NA
V gene: TRBV19
clone size: NA
CDR3 length: 14
J gene: TRBJ2-2
CDR3 protein: CASSSAGYSGELFF
CDR3 DNA: TGTGCCAGTAGTTCGGCAGGGTATTCCGGGGAGCTGTTTTTT

D gene: TRBD1
V gene: TRBV18
clone size: many
CDR3 length: 15
J gene: TRBJ1-4
CDR3 protein: CASSPKGALNEKLFF
CDR3 DNA: TGTGCCAGCTCACCGAAGGGGGCTTTAAATGAAAAACTGTTTTTT

D gene: TRBD2
V gene: TRBV10-3
clone size: NA
CDR3 length: 15
J gene: TRBJ2-2
CDR3 protein: CAISPTSWATGELFF
CDR3 DNA: TGTGCCATCAGCCCGACTAGCTGGGCCACCGGGGAGCTGTTTTTT

D gene: NA
V gene: TRBV27
clone size: NA
CDR3 length: 17
J gene: TRBJ2-7
CDR3 protein: CASTPDRRALDASEQYF
CDR3 DNA: TGTGCCAGCACCCCCGATCGGCGGGCGCTGGATGCCAGCGAGCAGTACTTC

D gene: TRBD1
V gene: TRBV19
clone size: NA
CDR3 length: 14
J gene: TRBJ2-5
CDR3 protein: CASSTGQGAETQYF
CDR3 DNA: TGTGCCAGTAGTACTGGACAGGGGGCAGAGACCCAGTACTTC

D gene: NA
V gene: TRBV30
clone size: NA
CDR3 length: 14
J gene: TRBJ1-3
CDR3 protein: CAWSRGNSGNTIYF
CDR3 DNA: TGTGCCTGGAGTAGGGGGAACTCTGGAAACACCATATATTTT

D gene: TRBD2
V gene: TRBV27
clone size: NA
CDR3 length: 18
J gene: TRBJ2-1
CDR3 protein: CASSLPGTSGDHYNEQFF
CDR3 DNA: TGTGCCAGCAGTTTACCCGGGACTAGCGGAGACCATTACAATGAGCAGTTCTTC

D gene: NA
V gene: TRBV3-1/TRBV3-2
clone size: NA
CDR3 length: 14
J gene: TRBJ1-1
CDR3 protein: CASSQEVTVAEAFF
CDR3 DNA: TGTGCCAGCAGCCAAGAGGTGACAGTGGCTGAAGCTTTCTTT

D gene: TRBD2
V gene: TRBV5-8
clone size: NA
CDR3 length: 14
J gene: TRBJ2-2
CDR3 protein: CASSTGLAAGELFF
CDR3 DNA: TGTGCCAGCAGCACTGGACTAGCGGCCGGGGAGCTGTTTTTT

D gene: TRBD1
V gene: TRBV29-1
clone size: NA
CDR3 length: 14
J gene: TRBJ1-4
CDR3 protein: CSGLDRGDGEKLFF
CDR3 DNA: TGCAGCGGACTGGACAGGGGAGATGGTGAAAAACTGTTTTTT

D gene: TRBD1
V gene: TRBV5-4
clone size: once
CDR3 length: 15
J gene: TRBJ1-4
CDR3 protein: CASSLVGGEGEKLFF
CDR3 DNA: TGTGCCAGCAGCTTGGTAGGGGGCGAAGGAGAAAAACTGTTTTTT

D gene: TRBD2
V gene: TRBV9
clone size: NA
CDR3 length: 14
J gene: TRBJ2-7
CDR3 protein: CASSVEGLAGEQYF
CDR3 DNA: TGTGCCAGCAGCGTAGAAGGACTAGCGGGGGAGCAGTACTTC

D gene: TRBD1
V gene: TRBV7-6
clone size: NA
CDR3 length: 15
J gene: TRBJ1-4
CDR3 protein: CASSLGQLKNEKLFF
CDR3 DNA: TGTGCCAGCAGCCTGGGACAGCTCAAAAATGAAAAACTGTTTTTT

D gene: NA
V gene: TRBV5-8
clone size: NA
CDR3 length: 14
J gene: TRBJ2-3
CDR3 protein: CASSLGSGTDTQYF
CDR3 DNA: TGTGCCAGCAGCTTAGGTAGCGGCACAGATACGCAGTATTTT

D gene: TRBD2
V gene: TRBV24-1
clone size: NA
CDR3 length: 17
J gene: TRBJ2-1
CDR3 protein: CATSDNLAGGFGNEQFF
CDR3 DNA: TGTGCCACCAGTGATAACTTAGCGGGAGGGTTTGGGAATGAGCAGTTCTTC

D gene: TRBD1
V gene: TRBV6-5
clone size: NA
CDR3 length: 13
J gene: TRBJ1-5
CDR3 protein: CASRTGGDQPQHF
CDR3 DNA: TGTGCCAGCAGGACAGGGGGCGATCAGCCCCAGCATTTT

D gene: NA
V gene: TRBV2
clone size: few
CDR3 length: 15
J gene: TRBJ1-4
CDR3 protein: CARGAAGGVNEKLFF
CDR3 DNA: TGTGCCAGAGGGGCGGCAGGAGGGGTAAATGAAAAACTGTTTTTT

D gene: NA
V gene: TRBV6-1
clone size: NA
CDR3 length: 17
J gene: TRBJ1-5
CDR3 protein: CASSEAAGGGAGQPQHF
CDR3 DNA: TGTGCCAGCAGTGAAGCGGCCGGTGGGGGGGCGGGTCAGCCCCAGCATTTT

D gene: NA
V gene: TRBV6-2/TRBV6-3
clone size: NA
CDR3 length: 16
J gene: TRBJ2-6
CDR3 protein: CASSYNGGPGANVLTF
CDR3 DNA: TGTGCCAGCAGTTATAACGGGGGACCTGGGGCCAACGTCCTGACTTTC

D gene: TRBD2
V gene: TRBV3-1/TRBV3-2
clone size: NA
CDR3 length: 16
J gene: TRBJ2-1
CDR3 protein: CASSPQGLAGGNEQFF
CDR3 DNA: TGTGCCAGCAGCCCACAGGGACTAGCGGGAGGCAATGAGCAGTTCTTC

D gene: NA
V gene: TRBV6-5
clone size: NA
CDR3 length: 15
J gene: TRBJ1-4
CDR3 protein: CASSYAVATNEKLFF
CDR3 DNA: TGTGCCAGCAGTTACGCGGTGGCCACTAATGAAAAACTGTTTTTT

D gene: NA
V gene: TRBV5-1
clone size: NA
CDR3 length: 14
J gene: TRBJ1-1
CDR3 protein: CASSLTTGSTEAFF
CDR3 DNA: TGCGCCAGCAGCTTGACCACAGGGTCCACTGAAGCTTTCTTT

D gene: NA
V gene: TRBV18
clone size: NA
CDR3 length: 16
J gene: TRBJ1-5
CDR3 protein: CASSPPPGYSNQPQHF
CDR3 DNA: TGTGCCAGCTCACCACCGCCGGGTTATAGCAATCAGCCCCAGCATTTT

D gene: NA
V gene: TRBV4-2
clone size: NA
CDR3 length: 18
J gene: TRBJ1-3
CDR3 protein: CASSRDGSGTRSGNTIYF
CDR3 DNA: TGTGCCAGCAGCCGGGATGGATCCGGGACACGCTCTGGAAACACCATATATTTT

D gene: TRBD1
V gene: TRBV7-2
clone size: NA
CDR3 length: 15
J gene: TRBJ1-5
CDR3 protein: CASSLDRARNQPQHF
CDR3 DNA: TGTGCCAGCAGCTTGGACAGGGCCCGCAATCAGCCCCAGCATTTT

D gene: TRBD2
V gene: TRBV25-1
clone size: NA
CDR3 length: 16
J gene: TRBJ2-5
CDR3 protein: CASSGETSGPPRTQYF
CDR3 DNA: TGTGCCAGCAGTGGGGAGACTAGCGGGCCCCCACGGACCCAGTACTTC

D gene: TRBD1
V gene: TRBV5-4
clone size: NA
CDR3 length: 14
J gene: TRBJ1-2
CDR3 protein: CASSSPNRGYGYTF
CDR3 DNA: TGTGCCAGCAGCTCGCCTAACAGGGGCTATGGCTACACCTTC

D gene: TRBD1
V gene: TRBV5-6
clone size: NA
CDR3 length: 14
J gene: TRBJ2-5
CDR3 protein: CASSRPTGAETQYF
CDR3 DNA: TGTGCCAGCAGCCGACCCACAGGGGCAGAGACCCAGTACTTC

D gene: NA
V gene: TRBV2
clone size: NA
CDR3 length: 13
J gene: TRBJ2-5
CDR3 protein: CASSVTSQETQYF
CDR3 DNA: TGTGCCAGCAGTGTAACTAGCCAAGAGACCCAGTACTTC

D gene: NA
V gene: TRBV30
clone size: NA
CDR3 length: 13
J gene: TRBJ1-1
CDR3 protein: CAWSSGGLPEAFF
CDR3 DNA: TGTGCCTGGAGTTCGGGGGGACTTCCTGAAGCTTTCTTT

D gene: NA
V gene: TRBV19
clone size: NA
CDR3 length: 15
J gene: TRBJ1-1
CDR3 protein: CASSTTLGVNAEAFF
CDR3 DNA: TGTGCCAGTAGTACTACGTTAGGGGTTAACGCTGAAGCTTTCTTT

D gene: TRBD2
V gene: TRBV4-1
clone size: NA
CDR3 length: 16
J gene: TRBJ2-5
CDR3 protein: CASSQVIAGGSETQYF
CDR3 DNA: TGCGCCAGCAGCCAAGTTATAGCGGGAGGTTCGGAGACCCAGTACTTC

D gene: TRBD2
V gene: TRBV27
clone size: NA
CDR3 length: 17
J gene: TRBJ2-1
CDR3 protein: CASSFPRREGHYNEQFF
CDR3 DNA: TGTGCCAGCAGTTTCCCGCGGCGGGAGGGCCACTACAATGAGCAGTTCTTC

D gene: TRBD1
V gene: TRBV27
clone size: NA
CDR3 length: 17
J gene: TRBJ2-2
CDR3 protein: CASSPGTGGFNTGELFF
CDR3 DNA: TGTGCCAGCAGTCCCGGGACAGGGGGTTTCAACACCGGGGAGCTGTTTTTT

D gene: TRBD1
V gene: TRBV6-5
clone size: NA
CDR3 length: 11
J gene: TRBJ1-2
CDR3 protein: CATRGPGGYTF
CDR3 DNA: TGTGCCACTAGGGGGCCCGGTGGCTACACCTTC

D gene: NA
V gene: TRBV18
clone size: NA
CDR3 length: 15
J gene: TRBJ2-1
CDR3 protein: CASSPVQGLYNEQFF
CDR3 DNA: TGTGCCAGCTCACCAGTCCAGGGGCTCTACAATGAGCAGTTCTTC

D gene: TRBD1
V gene: TRBV15
clone size: NA
CDR3 length: 15
J gene: TRBJ2-7
CDR3 protein: CATSRENRGLDEQYF
CDR3 DNA: TGTGCCACCAGCAGAGAGAACAGGGGGCTCGACGAGCAGTACTTC

D gene: TRBD1
V gene: TRBV2
clone size: NA
CDR3 length: 16
J gene: TRBJ1-2
CDR3 protein: CASSEDGTGRDYGYTF
CDR3 DNA: TGTGCCAGCAGTGAAGACGGGACAGGTCGGGACTATGGCTACACCTTC